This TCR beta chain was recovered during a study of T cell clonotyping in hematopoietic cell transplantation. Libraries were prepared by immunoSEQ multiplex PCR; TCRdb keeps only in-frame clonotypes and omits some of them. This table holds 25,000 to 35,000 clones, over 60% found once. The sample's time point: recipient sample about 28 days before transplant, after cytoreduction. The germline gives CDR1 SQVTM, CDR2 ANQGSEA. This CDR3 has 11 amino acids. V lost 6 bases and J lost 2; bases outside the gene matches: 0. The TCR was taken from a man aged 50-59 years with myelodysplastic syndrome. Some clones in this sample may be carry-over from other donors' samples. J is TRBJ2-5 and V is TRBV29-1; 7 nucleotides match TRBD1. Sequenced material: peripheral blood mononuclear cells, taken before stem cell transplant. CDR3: CSVRGQETQYF. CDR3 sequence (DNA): TGCAGCGTCAGGGGGCAAGAGACCCAGTACTTC.